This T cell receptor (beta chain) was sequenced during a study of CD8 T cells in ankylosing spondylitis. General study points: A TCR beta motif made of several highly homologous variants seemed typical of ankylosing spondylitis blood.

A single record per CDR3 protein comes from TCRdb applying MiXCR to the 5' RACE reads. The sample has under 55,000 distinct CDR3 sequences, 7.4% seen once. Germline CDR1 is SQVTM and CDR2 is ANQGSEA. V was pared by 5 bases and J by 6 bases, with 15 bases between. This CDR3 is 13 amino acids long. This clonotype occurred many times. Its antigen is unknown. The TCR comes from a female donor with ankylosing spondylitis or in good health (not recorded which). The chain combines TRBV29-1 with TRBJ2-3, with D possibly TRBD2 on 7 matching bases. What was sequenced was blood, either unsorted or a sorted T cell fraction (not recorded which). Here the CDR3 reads CSVRGGRRDTQYF. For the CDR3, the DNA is TGCAGCGTTCGCGGGGGCCGAAGGGATACGCAGTATTTT.